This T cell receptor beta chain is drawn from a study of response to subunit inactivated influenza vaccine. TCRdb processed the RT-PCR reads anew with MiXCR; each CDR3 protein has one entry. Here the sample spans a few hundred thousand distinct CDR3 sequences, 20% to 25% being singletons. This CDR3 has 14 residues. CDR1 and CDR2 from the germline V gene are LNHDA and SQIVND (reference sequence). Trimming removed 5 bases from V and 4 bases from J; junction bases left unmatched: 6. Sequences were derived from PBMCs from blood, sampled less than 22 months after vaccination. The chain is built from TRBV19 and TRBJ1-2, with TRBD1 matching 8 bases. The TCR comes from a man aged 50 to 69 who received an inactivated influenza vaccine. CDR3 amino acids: CASSPRTGLYGYTF. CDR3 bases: TGTGCCAGTAGTCCACGGACAGGGCTCTATGGCTACACCTTC.